The rows below give T cell receptor beta chains drawn from one sample of a study of cytomegalovirus exposure and HLA in healthy donors. Clones were sequenced by immunoSEQ multiplex PCR, and TCRdb holds only the in-frame ones, with some missing. The sample consists of 200,000 or so clones, 75% to 80% of them appearing once. The sequenced material came from PBMCs. These receptor sequences come from a man aged 18 to 35 in good health and CMV-seronegative. Each CDR3 is given with its conserved first and last residue.

TRBJ1-1,TRBV19,CASETEQNTEAFF
TRBJ2-5,TRBV10-3,CASTREETQYF
TRBJ1-1,TRBV28,CASRKQGSFMNTEAFF
TRBJ1-3,TRBV9,CASSGQRRTIYF
TRBJ1-1,TRBV7-3,CASSPVRGNTEAFF
TRBJ1-3,TRBV25-1,CASSLVTGNTIYF
TRBJ2-5,TRBV14,CASSRNRGETQYF
TRBJ2-1,TRBV25-1,CASSEALAGRYNEQFF
TRBJ2-7,TRBV2,CASSDSESYEQYF
TRBJ1-1,TRBV27,CASSPGQLNTEAFF
TRBJ2-7,TRBV5-6,CASSLLGQGPVEQYF
TRBJ1-5,TRBV6-4,CASRTGTAMRNSNQPQHF
TRBJ1-1,TRBV5-5,CASSFLGGGDTEAFF
TRBJ1-1,TRBV6-5,CASRTQGGTEAFF
TRBJ2-7,TRBV28,CASSTWGGDPQQYF
TRBJ1-2,TRBV28,CASSPYSGDYGYTF
TRBJ1-4,TRBV29-1,CSVARGGVNEKLFF
TRBJ2-7,TRBV14,CASSQMAGAGEQYF
TRBJ2-3,TRBV30,CAWSLGGTDTQYF
TRBJ2-2,TRBV9,CASSASGGNTGELFF
TRBJ2-5,TRBV28,CASTSGGISETQYF
TRBJ2-1,TRBV6-6,CASSSQGGNEQFF
TRBJ2-7,TRBV7-9,CSSSLYEMNPGTTAYEQYF
TRBJ2-3,TRBV15,CATSSGTGLLIDTQYF
TRBJ2-7,TRBV2,CASSPRGGEQYF
TRBJ1-2,TRBV28,CASSLWTAGSGYTF
TRBJ1-2,TRBV6-1,CASSLQGTNYGYTF
TRBJ1-1,TRBV6-6,CASSYGQGKSDTEAFF